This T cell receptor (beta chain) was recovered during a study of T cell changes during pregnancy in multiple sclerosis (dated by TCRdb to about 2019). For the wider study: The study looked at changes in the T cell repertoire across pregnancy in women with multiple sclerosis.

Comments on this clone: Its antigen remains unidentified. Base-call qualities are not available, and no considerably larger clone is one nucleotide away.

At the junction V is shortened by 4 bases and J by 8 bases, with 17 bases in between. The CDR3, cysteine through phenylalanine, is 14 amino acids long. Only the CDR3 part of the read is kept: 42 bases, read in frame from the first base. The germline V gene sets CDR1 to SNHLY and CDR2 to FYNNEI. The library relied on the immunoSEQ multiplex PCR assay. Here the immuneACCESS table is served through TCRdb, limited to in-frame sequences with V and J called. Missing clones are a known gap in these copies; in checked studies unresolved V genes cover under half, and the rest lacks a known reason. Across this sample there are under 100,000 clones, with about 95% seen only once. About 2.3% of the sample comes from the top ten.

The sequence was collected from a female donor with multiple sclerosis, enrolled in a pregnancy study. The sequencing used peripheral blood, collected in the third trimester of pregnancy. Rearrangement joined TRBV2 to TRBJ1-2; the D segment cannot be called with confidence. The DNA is TGTGCCAGCAGTGCCGAACCGCGGTTCAGAGGCTACACCTTC. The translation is CASSAEPRFRGYTF.